A single sample gave rise to the 18 T cell receptor beta chains below, sequenced in a study of CD8 T cell repertoires and HIV-1 epitope variants. What these receptors recognize is not known. Profiling relied on immunoSEQ multiplex PCR, and the TCRdb table lists in-frame clones only, not all of them. The profile shows a few thousand clones, 65% to 80% of them singletons. The specimen sequenced was cultured CD8+ T cells derived from PBMCs. Receptors originate from a male donor with HIV.

The CDR3 DNA is TGTGCCTGGAGTGTAGGTGGGGCCGGCACTGAAGCTTTCTTT. Its protein product is CAWSVGGAGTEAFF. The V call is TRBV30, the J call TRBJ1-1; D possibly corresponds to TRBD1 (5 bases). The V and J ends lost 0 bases and 4 bases respectively, with 12 bases between them. Germline values: CDR1 GTSNPN, CDR2 SVGIG (reference sequence). The CDR3 length is 14 residues.

This clone was counted a few times. V gene TRBV18 combines with J gene TRBJ2-5, with D possibly TRBD2 on 5 matching bases. The CDR3 is made up of 14 amino acids. The V end lost 2 bases, the J end lost 1 base, and 8 bases lay between the germline ends. Germline CDR1 is KGHSH and CDR2 is LQKENI. The chain's CDR3 is CASSPGLSQETQYF. CDR3 nucleotides: TGTGCCAGCTCACCAGGACTTTCCCAAGAGACCCAGTACTTC. Full variable domain (outside the CDR3, taken from reference TRBV18 and TRBJ2-5): NAGVMQNPRHLVRRRGQEARLRCSPMKGHSHVYWYRQLPEEGLKFMVYLQKENIIDESGMPKERFSAEFPKEGPSILRIQQVVRGDSAAYFCASSPGLSQETQYFGPGTRLLVL.

V usage is TRBV20-1 and J usage is TRBJ2-3; D is uncertain. Looked up from germline, CDR1 is DFQATT and CDR2 is SNEGSKA (reference sequence). The V end was cut by 5 bases, the J end by 2 bases, with 2 bases between. The CDR3 length is 10 residues. This CDR3 is CSAPTDTQYF. For the CDR3, the DNA is TGCAGTGCTCCCACAGATACGCAGTATTTT.

As regards this clone: It is unclear where the CDR3 begins or ends on the DNA, so no DNA is shown, and the CDR3 is as TCRdb lists it. V and J are TRBV2 and TRBJ2-1; the DNA was not compared with TRBD1, the D call given in the table. Germline V gene sequence: CDR1 SNHLY, CDR2 FYNNEI. The length of the CDR3 is 15 amino acids, counting both ends. The CDR3 region is CASSTGQYFGNEQFF.

This rearrangement joins TRBV5-5 to TRBJ1-1; D call uncertain. The CDR3 has 13 amino acids. Germline CDR1 and CDR2: SGHKS and YYEKEE (reference sequence). V gave up 0 bases and J gave up 3 bases, with 6 bases separating them. The CDR3 nucleotides read TGTGCCAGCAGCTTGGCCAGCGACACTGAAGCTTTCTTT. This encodes CASSLASDTEAFF.

The rearrangement joins TRBV28 to TRBJ2-7; 10 nucleotides align to TRBD2. Germline CDR1 and CDR2: MDHEN and SYDVKM. CDR3 length: 19 residues. J lost 0 bases, V lost 6 bases, and 17 bases had no gene match. The CDR3 sequence is CASSLTVRMGTSDSYEQYF. Here the CDR3 DNA reads TGTGCCAGCAGCCTAACCGTTCGTATGGGGACTAGCGACTCCTACGAGCAGTACTTC.

The J gene is TRBJ1-1, the V gene TRBV9; D gene ambiguous. The V gene lost 0 bases and the J gene lost 1 base, with 7 bases spanning the gap. The germline CDR1 and CDR2 sequences are SGDLS and YYNGEE. The CDR3 loop spans 14 amino acids. CDR3 sequence reads: CASSVGVSNTEAFF. CDR3 coding DNA: TGTGCCAGCAGCGTAGGGGTGTCGAACACTGAAGCTTTCTTT.

V and J are TRBV6-5 and TRBJ1-1; no definite D call. Germline V gene data show CDR1 as MNHEY and CDR2 as SVGAGI. The CDR3 has 14 residues. V lost 4 bases and J 1 base, leaving 10 bases between the germline ends. The CDR3 loop is CASSSRRKNTEAFF. The CDR3 nucleotides are TGTGCCAGCAGTTCCCGACGGAAGAACACTGAAGCTTTCTTT.

This chain links TRBV6-1 with TRBJ1-1; TRBD1 is a possible D gene (6 bases). Germline V gene sequence: CDR1 MNHNS, CDR2 SASEGT. CDR3 length: 13 amino acids. The V end lost 10 bases, the J end lost 3 bases, and 15 bases lay between the germline ends. CDR3 residues: CATYHRDDTEAFF. As DNA, the CDR3 is TGTGCCACCTATCACAGGGATGACACTGAAGCTTTCTTT.

The V gene is TRBV6-1, the J gene TRBJ2-5, with D possibly being TRBD2 (5 bases). The CDR3 covers 15 residues. Germline CDR1 MNHNS, CDR2 SASEGT. The V and J ends lost 0 bases and 1 base respectively, with 9 bases between them. CDR3 region: CASSEARLSQETQYF. CDR3 nucleotide sequence: TGTGCCAGCAGTGAAGCGCGACTATCCCAAGAGACCCAGTACTTC.

This chain uses TRBV6-1 with TRBJ1-4, with 9 bases aligning to TRBD1. Germline V CDR1 and CDR2: MNHNS, SASEGT. V lost 1 base to trimming and J lost 3 bases; unmatched junction nucleotides: 0. The length of the CDR3 is 15 residues. This CDR3 is CASSEGTGANEKLFF. In DNA form, the CDR3 reads TGTGCCAGCAGTGAAGGGACAGGGGCTAATGAAAAACTGTTTTTT.

The chain has TRBV7-9 and TRBJ2-7; the D is unclear. The CDR3 is made up of 15 amino acids. The germline V and J ends were trimmed by 5 bases and 2 bases, with 16 bases remaining between them. Germline CDR1 reads SEHNR; CDR2 reads FQNEAQ (reference sequence). CDR3 DNA sequence: TGTGCCAGCAGCCCTGATGGGATCCAGGCCTACGAGCAGTACTTC. It specifies CASSPDGIQAYEQYF.

The chain has TRBV9 and TRBJ2-5; the D gene is possibly TRBD2 (5 bases). CDR1 SGDLS and CDR2 YYNGEE come from the germline V gene. V gave up 4 bases and J gave up 2 bases, with 15 bases separating them. The CDR3 has 15 residues. CDR3 DNA sequence: TGTGCCAGCAGCTCCGCCGGGATAGATCAAGAGACCCAGTACTTC. This codes for CASSSAGIDQETQYF.

This chain joins TRBV9 and TRBJ2-2; the D is unclear. The V end lost 3 bases, the J end lost 6 bases, and 9 bases lay between the germline ends. This CDR3 has 13 amino acids. Germline CDR1 and CDR2: SGDLS and YYNGEE. CDR3 sequence: CASSESSSGELFF. CDR3 coding DNA: TGTGCCAGCAGCGAGAGCAGTTCCGGGGAGCTGTTTTTT. The whole variable domain, remainder taken from reference TRBV9 and TRBJ2-2, is DSGVTQTPKHLITATGQRVTLRCSPRSGDLSVYWYQQSLDQGLQFLIQYYNGEERAKGNILERFSAQQFPDLHSELNLSSLELGDSALYFCASSESSSGELFFGEGSRLTVL.

The V and J genes are TRBV4-3 and TRBJ1-2, with D perhaps TRBD1 (5 bases). Between the trimmed V and J ends, which lost 0 bases and 12 bases, there was a span of 20 bases. The CDR3 is made up of 15 amino acids. In germline, CDR1 is LGHNA, CDR2 YSLEER. DNA for the CDR3: TGCGCCAGCAGCCAAGATCTGGGGCCGGGAACTACTAACACCTTC. It is translated as CASSQDLGPGTTNTF.

The rearrangement links TRBV28 to TRBJ2-7; 11 bases are a match to TRBD1. With V trimmed by 5 bases and J by 2 bases, 2 bases remained unmatched. This CDR3 has 14 amino acids. Germline V gives CDR1 MDHEN, CDR2 SYDVKM. The CDR3 DNA sequence: TGTGCCAGCAGTCCGGGACAGGGGGCCTACGAGCAGTACTTC. Protein sequence: CASSPGQGAYEQYF.

J is TRBJ2-7 and V is TRBV6-5, with D perhaps matching TRBD2 (5 bases). The ends were cut back, 6 bases at V and 2 bases at J, with 14 bases in the middle. Germline loops: CDR1 MNHEY, CDR2 SVGAGI. The length of the CDR3 is 14 residues. The CDR3 sequence: CASSQRATTYEQYF. CDR3 bases: TGTGCCAGCAGCCAACGTGCGACTACCTACGAGCAGTACTTC.

This clone was counted once. This chain connects TRBV7-9 to TRBJ2-2, with 9 bases that match TRBD2. V lost 6 bases and J lost 2; bases outside the gene matches: 4. CDR3 length equals 15 residues. The germline CDR1 and CDR2 sequences are SEHNR and FQNEAQ (reference sequence). The CDR3 sequence is CASRPGLANTGELFF. Here the CDR3 DNA reads TGTGCCAGCAGACCGGGACTAGCTAACACCGGGGAGCTGTTTTTT. Complete variable domain (other parts from reference TRBV7-9 and TRBJ2-2): DTGVSQNPRHKITKRGQNVTFRCDPISEHNRLYWYRQTLGQGPEFLTYFQNEAQLEKSRLLSDRFSAERPKGSFSTLEIQRTEQGDSAMYLCASRPGLANTGELFFGEGSRLTVL.